These 22 T cell receptor beta chains were all obtained from the same sample, sequenced in a study of CD8 T cells in ankylosing spondylitis. No antigen has been identified for these receptors. Overall study findings and caveats: Seemingly characteristic of ankylosing spondylitis blood was a TCR beta motif consisting of 7 or 8 highly homologous variants.

In TCRdb, the 5' RACE reads were re-called with MiXCR into one record per CDR3 protein. The table has about 390,000 distinct CDR3 sequences, about a fifth seen once. Sequencing was carried out using blood, either unsorted or a sorted T cell fraction (not recorded which). The source is a male donor with ankylosing spondylitis.

This clonotype was seen ten or more times. The chain uses TRBV29-1 and TRBJ2-7; TRBD1 matches 12 bases. Germline CDR1 reads SQVTM; CDR2 reads ANQGSEA. The CDR3 has 12 amino acids. Germline trimming cut 7 bases from V and 7 bases from J; bases unmatched to any gene: 5. DNA for the CDR3: TGCAGCGCCGGGACAGGGGGCGAGGAGCAGTACTTC. It is translated as CSAGTGGEEQYF.

This clonotype was counted ten times or more. This chain uses TRBV7-2 with TRBJ2-1, with D unclear. Trimming cost V 3 bases and J 0 bases, with 3 bases left between them. The CDR3 contains 13 residues. The V gene's germline CDR1 is SGHTA and CDR2 FQGNSA. The CDR3 protein is CASSLSSYNEQFF. For the CDR3, the DNA is TGTGCCAGCAGCTTGAGCTCCTACAATGAGCAGTTCTTC.

This clonotype was seen a handful of times. The CDR3 region is CASRYSLAGDRGEQFF. The CDR3 DNA reads as TGTGCCAGCCGGTATTCACTAGCGGGAGATCGTGGTGAGCAGTTCTTC. This chain links TRBV27 with TRBJ2-1, with TRBD2 matching over 11 bases. The germline CDR1 and CDR2 sequences are MNHEY and SMNVEV (reference sequence). V dropped 8 bases and J dropped 9; count of bases not matched to a gene: 15. This CDR3 is built from 16 residues.

This rearrangement joins TRBV29-1 to TRBJ2-2; possible D gene TRBD1, 5 bases. Per germline, CDR1 SQVTM and CDR2 ANQGSEA. Trimming stripped 4 bases from V and 5 bases from J, with 14 bases between. The CDR3 runs to 14 residues. For the CDR3, the DNA is TGCAGCGTTGGACAGCCTGAACTGACCGGGGAGCTGTTTTTT. Its translation is CSVGQPELTGELFF.

This chain joins TRBV18 and TRBJ2-4; possible D gene TRBD1, 6 bases. Per germline, CDR1 KGHSH and CDR2 LQKENI. Trimming removed 0 bases from V and 8 bases from J, with 20 bases in between. CDR3 length equals 17 residues. The DNA for the CDR3 is TGTGCCAGCTCACCACCTGACAGGTCTAATCCTCGGGACATTCAGTACTTC. Translated: CASSPPDRSNPRDIQYF.

This clonotype was picked up a small number of times. The chain carries TRBV24-1 and TRBJ2-7; weak D call: TRBD2 (5 bases). V was pared by 4 bases and J by 3 bases, with 12 bases between. The length of the CDR3 is 14 residues. Germline V gives CDR1 KGHDR, CDR2 SFDVKD. In DNA, the CDR3 is TGTGCCACCAGTGACCCAAATAGCGTCTACGAGCAGTACTTC. Its translation is CATSDPNSVYEQYF.

This clonotype was seen only a few times. This rearrangement joins TRBV7-2 to TRBJ1-5; D ambiguous. V was clipped by 3 bases and J by 7 bases, with 7 bases between them. There are 12 residues in the CDR3. Germline CDR1 SGHTA, CDR2 FQGNSA. The CDR3 protein is CASSFYNQPQHF. The CDR3 DNA reads as TGTGCCAGCAGCTTTTATAACCAGCCCCAGCATTTT.

This clonotype was seen a few times. This chain links TRBV27 with TRBJ2-1, with 8 nucleotides matching TRBD2. CDR3 length: 15 amino acids. The germline V gene has CDR1 MNHEY and CDR2 SMNVEV (reference sequence). Trimming at V came to 3 bases and at J to 4 bases, leaving 5 bases not matched to a gene. CDR3 coding DNA: TGTGCCAGCAGTTTGAGAGTAGCGGGGTACAATGAGCAGTTCTTC. This sequence encodes CASSLRVAGYNEQFF.

The chain links TRBV5-1 to TRBJ2-7, with 9 bases matching TRBD2. CDR1 and CDR2 from the germline V gene are SGHRS and YFSETQ. This CDR3 region has 16 residues. Unmatched junction bases numbered 4, after V lost 0 bases and J lost 0 bases. The CDR3 reads CASSLGLAEISYEQYF. CDR3 DNA: TGCGCCAGCAGCTTGGGACTAGCGGAAATCTCCTACGAGCAGTACTTC.

The CDR3 sequence: CASSWEGGGSYNEQFF. CDR3 in DNA: TGTGCCAGCAGCTGGGAGGGGGGCGGCTCCTACAATGAGCAGTTCTTC. The chain couples TRBV7-9 to TRBJ2-1, with D perhaps matching TRBD2 (7 bases). Germline values: CDR1 SEHNR, CDR2 FQNEAQ (reference sequence). Between the trimmed V and J ends, which lost 4 bases and 0 bases, there was a span of 13 bases. CDR3 size: 16 residues.

This clonotype was detected only once. The genes are TRBV6-5 and TRBJ2-1, with D possibly being TRBD1 or TRBD2 (5 bases each). Germline assignment: CDR1 MNHEY and CDR2 SVGAGI. The CDR3 runs 17 residues. The ends were cut back, 3 bases at V and 4 bases at J, with 19 bases in the middle. CDR3 nucleotides: TGTGCCAGCAGTTATACAACCGGGACCGGTTCTTACAATGAGCAGTTCTTC. It translates to CASSYTTGTGSYNEQFF.

The V call is TRBV6-1, the J call TRBJ2-1; 12 bases are shared with TRBD2. Germline values: CDR1 MNHNS, CDR2 SASEGT. The CDR3 contains 19 residues. With 5 bases clipped from V and 0 bases from J, the junction kept 11 bases outside the gene matches. Written as DNA, the CDR3 is TGTGCCAGCAGTCGAAGGACTAGCGGGACTATCGTCTCCTACAATGAGCAGTTCTTC. Its translation: CASSRRTSGTIVSYNEQFF.

This clonotype occurred a few times. This chain uses TRBV6-1 with TRBJ2-1; D gene uncertain. The CDR3 loop spans 13 amino acids. Germline CDR1 and CDR2: MNHNS and SASEGT. V was shortened by 9 bases and J by 6 bases, with 15 bases between the two germline ends. CDR3 amino acids: CASLRAPGNEQFF. The CDR3 nucleotides read TGTGCCAGTCTTAGGGCTCCTGGCAATGAGCAGTTCTTC.

This sequence joins TRBV9 and TRBJ2-7, with D hard to call. The CDR3 length is 15 residues. V lost 4 bases and J 1 base, leaving 15 bases between the germline ends. Germline CDR1 and CDR2: SGDLS and YYNGEE. In DNA, the CDR3 is TGTGCCAGCAGCATAGGGTTGGGCTATTCCTACGAGCAGTACTTC. This sequence encodes CASSIGLGYSYEQYF. The entire variable domain, with the rest obtained from reference TRBV9 and TRBJ2-7, is as follows: DSGVTQTPKHLITATGQRVTLRCSPRSGDLSVYWYQQSLDQGLQFLIQYYNGEERAKGNILERFSAQQFPDLHSELNLSSLELGDSALYFCASSIGLGYSYEQYFGPGTRLTVT.

The sample holds a few counts of this clonotype. This rearrangement joins TRBV6-1 to TRBJ2-5; TRBD2 matches 12 bases. With 5 bases clipped from V and 1 base from J, the junction kept 2 bases outside the gene matches. The CDR3 is 15 amino acids. Looked up from germline, CDR1 is MNHNS and CDR2 is SASEGT. The chain's CDR3 is CASSPSGRAQETQYF. CDR3 DNA sequence: TGTGCCAGCAGTCCTAGCGGGAGGGCCCAAGAGACCCAGTACTTC.

The rearrangement links TRBV30 to TRBJ1-5; a possible D gene is TRBD1 (5 bases). Germline V CDR1 and CDR2: GTSNPN, SVGIG (reference sequence). With 6 bases removed from V and 6 bases from J, the gap between germline ends came to 18 bases. CDR3 length: 14 residues. As DNA, the CDR3 is TGTGCCTGTACCGGCGCGGGGCGGATTCAGCCCCAGCATTTT. Translating gives CACTGAGRIQPQHF. Based on the CDR3 plus reference TRBV30 and TRBJ1-5, the full variable domain is SQTIHQWPATLVQPVGSPLSLECTVEGTSNPNLYWYRQAAGRGLQLLFYSVGIGQISSEVPQNLSASRPQDRQFILSSKKLLLSDSGFYLCACTGAGRIQPQHFGDGTRLSIL.

This clonotype was recorded a few times. The rearrangement joins TRBV11-1 to TRBJ2-2; D is ambiguous. This CDR3 has 15 residues. V shed 2 bases and J shed 7 bases, with 14 bases lying between them. In germline, CDR1 is SGHAT, CDR2 FQDESV (reference sequence). DNA of the CDR3: TGTGCCAGCAGCTTACGTTCCCACTCCATCGGGGAGCTGTTTTTT. Amino acid sequence: CASSLRSHSIGELFF.

This sequence joins TRBV28 and TRBJ1-1, with a weak D call TRBD1 (5 bases). Germline values: CDR1 MDHEN, CDR2 SYDVKM. With 10 bases removed from V and 1 base from J, the gap between germline ends came to 10 bases. The CDR3 is made up of 12 amino acids. CDR3 in DNA: TGTGCCACAGTGGGGCCGAACACTGAAGCTTTCTTT. It translates to CATVGPNTEAFF.

This clonotype occurred many times. The rearrangement joins TRBV5-6 to TRBJ2-7; 7 bases match TRBD2. The CDR3 has 16 amino acids. The V and J ends lost 4 bases and 9 bases, in that order; junction bases with no gene match: 19. Germline CDR1 and CDR2: SGHDT and YYEEEE. The CDR3 loop is CASSPTLRERLNGQYF. The CDR3 nucleotides are TGTGCCAGCAGCCCGACATTGCGGGAGCGTCTTAACGGGCAGTACTTC.

The chain employs TRBV20-1 and TRBJ2-3; 8 bases line up with TRBD2. Unmatched junction bases numbered 7, after V lost 0 bases and J lost 2 bases. CDR1 is DFQATT and CDR2 is SNEGSKA in the germline V gene (reference sequence). This CDR3 is 16 amino acids long. The CDR3 DNA follows: TGCAGTGCTAGAGATGGACTAGCCGACGACACAGATACGCAGTATTTT. This translates into CSARDGLADDTDTQYF.

This clonotype appeared a few times. This chain connects TRBV29-1 to TRBJ1-5, with D uncertain. Germline CDR1 is SQVTM and CDR2 is ANQGSEA. V dropped 6 bases and J dropped 0 bases, with 6 bases sitting between them. This CDR3 is 12 amino acids long. The CDR3, as DNA: TGCAGCGTCTCCAATAGCAATCAGCCCCAGCATTTT. Translating gives CSVSNSNQPQHF.

The chain joins TRBV5-6 to TRBJ2-7; 8 bases are shared with TRBD2. Losses at the gene ends were 7 bases for V and 3 bases for J; bases not matched to a gene: 9. Germline V lookup: CDR1 SGHDT, CDR2 YYEEEE. The CDR3 is 14 residues long. CDR3 sequence reads: CASAPGGGFYEQYF. In nucleotides, the CDR3 is TGTGCCAGCGCCCCCGGGGGGGGCTTCTACGAGCAGTACTTC.